This is a list of T cell receptor beta chains from one sample in a study of CD8 T cells in ankylosing spondylitis. TCRdb reprocessed the 5' RACE reads with MiXCR, giving one entry per CDR3 protein. The sample gives about 510,000 distinct CDR3 sequences, approximately 5% of which show up once; roughly 3.2% is in the top ten. Sequenced: blood, either unsorted or a sorted T cell fraction (not recorded which). These receptors were obtained from a male donor with ankylosing spondylitis. Both conserved end residues are part of each CDR3. A D gene is named only where the DNA matches it firmly. Some rows have no size entry. The others give once, few or many, or a class for an expanded clone.

clone_size: few
d_call: -
v_call: TRBV20-1
j_call: TRBJ2-7
cdr3_aa: CSAIQGALGEQYF
cdr3_nt: TGCAGTGCGATACAGGGAGCACTGGGCGAGCAGTACTTC

clone_size: few
d_call: -
v_call: TRBV4-1
j_call: TRBJ2-4
cdr3_aa: CASSQDPRALAFQYF
cdr3_nt: TGCGCCAGCAGCCAAGATCCACGGGCCCTGGCTTTTCAGTACTTC

clone_size: many
d_call: TRBD2
v_call: TRBV29-1
j_call: TRBJ2-1
cdr3_aa: CSVGSKAGGGYEQFF
cdr3_nt: TGCAGCGTGGGCTCGAAAGCGGGAGGTGGGTATGAGCAGTTCTTC

clone_size: few
d_call: TRBD2
v_call: TRBV7-7
j_call: TRBJ2-3
cdr3_aa: CASSLGSGGRTDTQYF
cdr3_nt: TGTGCTAGCAGCTTAGGCAGCGGGGGACGCACAGATACGCAGTATTTT

clone_size: many
d_call: -
v_call: TRBV2
j_call: TRBJ2-7
cdr3_aa: CASSDLQREQYF
cdr3_nt: TGTGCCAGCAGTGACCTCCAGAGGGAGCAGTACTTC

clone_size: -
d_call: TRBD1
v_call: TRBV7-8
j_call: TRBJ2-5
cdr3_aa: CASSVTTRNRGHETQYF
cdr3_nt: TGTGCCAGCAGCGTGACCACGCGGAACAGGGGGCACGAGACCCAGTACTTC

clone_size: many
d_call: TRBD1
v_call: TRBV4-3
j_call: TRBJ2-7
cdr3_aa: CASSSRAQGVNEQYF
cdr3_nt: TGCGCCAGCAGCTCAAGGGCACAGGGGGTCAACGAGCAGTACTTC

clone_size: many
d_call: -
v_call: TRBV20-1
j_call: TRBJ2-7
cdr3_aa: CSGDGATGYEQYF
cdr3_nt: TGCAGTGGTGATGGGGCGACGGGCTACGAGCAGTACTTC

clone_size: many
d_call: -
v_call: TRBV5-1
j_call: TRBJ2-4
cdr3_aa: CASSLPNGKNIQYF
cdr3_nt: TGCGCCAGCAGCTTACCCAACGGGAAAAACATTCAGTACTTC

clone_size: many
d_call: -
v_call: TRBV20-1
j_call: TRBJ1-1
cdr3_aa: CSATSTGNTEAFF
cdr3_nt: TGCAGTGCTACCTCGACGGGGAACACTGAAGCTTTCTTT

clone_size: -
d_call: TRBD1
v_call: TRBV4-3
j_call: TRBJ2-1
cdr3_aa: CARSPRDRGRPNEQFF
cdr3_nt: TGCGCGCGAAGCCCCCGGGACAGGGGGCGCCCCAATGAGCAGTTCTTC

clone_size: many
d_call: -
v_call: TRBV4-3
j_call: TRBJ1-1
cdr3_aa: CASSQVTGRANTEAFF
cdr3_nt: TGCGCCAGCAGCCAAGTAACAGGGCGGGCGAACACTGAAGCTTTCTTT

clone_size: few
d_call: TRBD1
v_call: TRBV6-2/TRBV6-3
j_call: TRBJ2-7
cdr3_aa: CASSWGTGVAREQYF
cdr3_nt: TGTGCCAGCAGTTGGGGGACAGGCGTGGCTCGCGAGCAGTACTTC

clone_size: few
d_call: -
v_call: TRBV20-1
j_call: TRBJ1-6
cdr3_aa: CSASTGSYNSPLHF
cdr3_nt: TGCAGTGCTAGTACAGGGTCCTATAATTCACCCCTCCACTTT

clone_size: -
d_call: -
v_call: TRBV7-2
j_call: TRBJ2-1
cdr3_aa: CASSLGGGVEQFF
cdr3_nt: TGTGCCAGCAGCTTAGGAGGGGGGGTTGAGCAGTTCTTC

clone_size: many
d_call: TRBD2
v_call: TRBV28
j_call: TRBJ2-1
cdr3_aa: CASSLYSSGQYNEQFF
cdr3_nt: TGTGCCAGCAGTTTATATTCTAGCGGTCAATACAATGAGCAGTTCTTC

clone_size: many
d_call: -
v_call: TRBV5-1
j_call: TRBJ2-1
cdr3_aa: CASKSPGDNEQFF
cdr3_nt: TGCGCCAGCAAATCCCCAGGGGACAATGAGCAGTTCTTC

clone_size: few
d_call: TRBD2
v_call: TRBV12-3/TRBV12-4
j_call: TRBJ2-1
cdr3_aa: CACSLIRLAGVNSYNEQFF
cdr3_nt: TGTGCCTGCAGTTTGATCAGACTAGCGGGGGTGAACTCCTACAATGAGCAGTTCTTC

clone_size: many
d_call: -
v_call: TRBV12-3/TRBV12-4
j_call: TRBJ2-7
cdr3_aa: CASSPSLRGAVDEQYF
cdr3_nt: TGTGCCAGCAGTCCGTCCCTAAGAGGGGCGGTCGACGAGCAGTACTTC

clone_size: many
d_call: -
v_call: TRBV4-3
j_call: TRBJ2-7
cdr3_aa: CASSQDRGGGMHF
cdr3_nt: TGCGCCAGCAGCCAAGATAGAGGAGGGGGGATGCACTTC

clone_size: -
d_call: TRBD1
v_call: TRBV7-2
j_call: TRBJ2-7
cdr3_aa: CASSPRRTGGYEQYF
cdr3_nt: TGTGCCAGCAGCCCTCGTCGGACAGGGGGCTACGAGCAGTACTTC